This TCR beta chain originates from a study of shared clonotypes between healthy human individuals. With respect to this clone: This sample also contains other DNA sequences that code for the same CDR3.

J lost 4 bases, V lost 2 bases, and 1 base had no gene match. The CDR3 sequence is 15 residues long. The germline CDR1 and CDR2 sequences are SEHNR and FQNEAQ (reference sequence). Sequencing was at deep level. Libraries were prepared by immunoSEQ multiplex PCR; TCRdb keeps only in-frame clonotypes and omits some of them. The data hold about 1.5 million clones, with about 98% observed a single time. Nashville, Tennessee was home to all donors, who were Caucasian adults. Sample: naive CD4+ T cells sorted from blood. The subset denotes: CD45RA+ positively selected. The chain recombines TRBV7-9 with TRBJ2-3; 12 bases are a match to TRBD2. The clonotype originates from a man aged 25-45 years in good health. CDR3 sequence reads: CASSLLAGGADTQYF. The CDR3 region has the DNA TGTGCCAGCAGCTTACTAGCGGGAGGGGCAGATACGCAGTATTTT.